This entry lists 7 T cell receptor beta chains sequenced from one sample in a study of CD8+ T cells in alopecia areata. Described treatment: oral pan-JAK inhibitor, 5-10 mg twice daily. RNA was extracted and reverse transcribed into cDNA as the sequencing template. Using immunoSEQ multiplex PCR, the repertoire was profiled, and TCRdb retains in-frame clones only, with some absent. The data show around 300,000 clones, about three fifths seen once. Sequences were derived from CD4+ T cells sorted from blood, sampled at approximately week 52, from a patient treated with tofacitinib. These receptors were taken from a human donor with alopecia areata.

This sequence joins TRBV29-1 and TRBJ2-5; 7 bases map to TRBD1. CDR3 length: 12 residues. Germline loops: CDR1 SQVTM, CDR2 ANQGSEA. The V gene end was trimmed by 7 bases and the J gene end by 5 bases; junction bases not matched to a gene: 7. CDR3 nucleotides: TGCAGCGCCATACAGGGGCTGGAGACCCAGTACTTC. Translating it yields CSAIQGLETQYF.

The chain couples TRBV7-9 to TRBJ1-4; 9 bases agree with TRBD1. Unmatched junction bases numbered 12, after V lost 7 bases and J lost 3 bases. This CDR3 contains 17 residues. Germline V gene sequence: CDR1 SEHNR, CDR2 FQNEAQ (reference sequence). The CDR3 nucleotides read TGTGCCAGCACCCAGGGACAGGGTTTTTGGTCTAATGAAAAACTGTTTTTT. It yields the protein CASTQGQGFWSNEKLFF.

The V and J genes are TRBV10-3 and TRBJ2-5, with 11 bases identical to TRBD1. V was clipped by 2 bases and J by 4 bases; unmatched bases: 0. Germline CDR1 is ENHRY and CDR2 is SYGVKD. CDR3 length: 14 amino acids. CDR3 sequence (DNA): TGTGCCATCAGTGAGGGGACAGGGGGAGAGACCCAGTACTTC. This translates into CAISEGTGGETQYF.

This chain links TRBV25-1 with TRBJ2-5; no definite D call. Germline CDR1 is MGHDK and CDR2 is SYGVNS. The V gene lost 1 base and the J gene lost 0 bases, with 9 bases spanning the gap. This CDR3 spans 15 amino acids. In DNA form, the CDR3 reads TGTGCCAGCAGTGAATCCCAGCTGTACCAAGAGACCCAGTACTTC. This codes for CASSESQLYQETQYF.

This clone appeared a few times. J is TRBJ2-1 and V is TRBV10-3, with TRBD2 matching over 12 bases. CDR3 length equals 16 residues. Trimming at V came to 4 bases and at J to 2 bases, leaving 3 bases not matched to a gene. Germline V gene sequence: CDR1 ENHRY, CDR2 SYGVKD. CDR3 in DNA: TGTGCCATCAGTGGGACTAGCGGGGCAACCTACAATGAGCAGTTCTTC. It is translated as CAISGTSGATYNEQFF.

The rearrangement joins TRBV30 to TRBJ2-1; D call uncertain. Per germline, CDR1 GTSNPN and CDR2 SVGIG (reference sequence). Trimming cost V 1 base and J 4 bases, with 14 bases left between them. The CDR3 covers 15 residues. Written as DNA, the CDR3 is TGTGCCTGGAGTGCAGGATTCGACTCATACAATGAGCAGTTCTTC. This translates into CAWSAGFDSYNEQFF.

The V and J genes are TRBV4-1 and TRBJ2-3, with D perhaps TRBD2 (5 bases). Germline CDR1 and CDR2: MGHRA and YSYEKL. CDR3 length equals 13 residues. Trimming pared 2 bases from V and 5 bases from J, leaving 8 bases between. CDR3 amino acids: CASSQFGRDTQYF. DNA for the CDR3: TGCGCCAGCAGCCAATTTGGGAGAGATACGCAGTATTTT.